The clone carrying this TCR beta chain has more than one count but fewer than ten. This specimen belongs to a study of cytomegalovirus exposure and HLA in healthy donors. The CDR3 contains 14 residues. The ends were cut back, 6 bases at V and 5 bases at J, with 17 bases in the middle. Looked up from germline, CDR1 is SGHDT and CDR2 is YYEEEE. 13 Jbeta primers and 60 Vbeta primers were used for the PCR. Libraries were prepared by immunoSEQ multiplex PCR; TCRdb keeps only in-frame clonotypes and omits some of them. The sample has about 120,000 clones, 80% seen once. The TCR was taken from a female donor in good health and CMV-seropositive. Source material: PBMCs. The chain links TRBV5-6 to TRBJ2-5; the D gene is possibly TRBD2 (7 bases). The CDR3 is CASTLRGGVETQYF. CDR3 sequence (DNA): TGTGCCAGCACCCTTCGCGGGGGCGTTGAGACCCAGTACTTC.